This TCR beta chain stems from a study of T cells in localized non-small cell lung cancer. Findings of the study overall: One tumor region alone was sequenced, and heterogeneity therefore remains possible. A median around 57 of the top 100 tumor clones appeared in adjacent lung.

Comment on this clone: As yet, its antigen is unknown.

Libraries were prepared by immunoSEQ multiplex PCR; TCRdb keeps only in-frame clonotypes and omits some of them. The table lists around 83,000 clones, about three quarters of them singletons, with 15% to 20% in the top ten. J was trimmed by 7 bases and V by 6 bases; bases with no gene match: 8. The CDR3 contains 14 residues. Looked up from germline, CDR1 is MDHEN and CDR2 is SYDVKM. This sample comprised PBMCs, obtained before any cancer treatment. The chain uses TRBV28 and TRBJ1-5; TRBD1 matches 8 bases. The receptor was isolated from a man aged 35-69 years with stage II squamous cell lung carcinoma. Here the CDR3 DNA reads TGTGCCAGCAGGATGGACAGGGAGGACCAGCCCCAGCATTTT. Encoded protein: CASRMDREDQPQHF. Looking up the rest from reference TRBV28 and TRBJ1-5 gives the full variable domain: DVKVTQSSRYLVKRTGEKVFLECVQDMDHENMFWYRQDPGLGLRLIYFSYDVKMKEKGDIPEGYSVSREKKERFSLILESASTNQTSMYLCASRMDREDQPQHFGDGTRLSIL.